Listed below are T cell receptor beta chains from one sample, sequenced in a study of CD8 T cells in Susac syndrome. TCRdb redid the calling of the immunoSEQ multiplex PCR reads with MiXCR, one entry per CDR3 protein. The sample gives more than 150,000 distinct CDR3 sequences, about 96% of which show up once; less than 0.15% is in the top ten. The sequenced material came from CD4+ T cells from PBMCs. The receptor set was obtained from a human donor with Susac syndrome. The CDR3 runs from the conserved cysteine through the conserved F or W. Each record gives: CDR3 length, V gene, D gene, clone size, J gene, CDR3 DNA, CDR3 protein. A D gene is named only where the DNA matches it firmly. The size entry is marked missing in some rows and otherwise reads once, few, many or a size class.

15	TRBV27	TRBD2	.	TRBJ2-1	TGTGCCAGCAGGATACTAGCGGGAGGGATGAATGAGCAGTTCTTC	CASRILAGGMNEQFF
15	TRBV15	TRBD1	.	TRBJ2-1	TGTGCCACCAGCAAGACAGGGGTCTCCTACAATGAGCAGTTCTTC	CATSKTGVSYNEQFF
14	TRBV29-1	.	.	TRBJ2-2	TGCAGCGTTGGACGGACAGCTAACACCGGGGAGCTGTTTTTT	CSVGRTANTGELFF
13	TRBV30	.	.	TRBJ2-7	TGTGCCTGGAGTGGAGGACAGTCATACGAGCAGTACTTC	CAWSGGQSYEQYF
10	TRBV20-1	.	few	TRBJ1-2	TGCAGTGCTAGCCGGGATGGCTACACCTTC	CSASRDGYTF
12	TRBV18	.	few	TRBJ2-5	TGTGCCAGCTCACGGGACGGGGAGACCCAGTACTTC	CASSRDGETQYF
12	TRBV30	.	.	TRBJ1-4	TGTGCCTGGAGCCCCTCTTGGGAAAAACTGTTTTTT	CAWSPSWEKLFF
14	TRBV29-1	.	.	TRBJ2-5	TGCAGCGTCGGGGTGGGGACCCGAGAGGAGACCCAGTACTTC	CSVGVGTREETQYF
14	TRBV29-1	.	.	TRBJ1-1	TGCAGCGTTGCAGGGCAGAGGGGGAACACTGAAGCTTTCTTT	CSVAGQRGNTEAFF
14	TRBV18	.	.	TRBJ2-7	TGTGCCAGCTCACCAAGTAGTCTAGCCCTCGAGCAGTACTTC	CASSPSSLALEQYF
14	TRBV6-5	TRBD1	.	TRBJ2-7	TGTGCCAGCAGTCCCGGGACAGGGGTCGCCGAGCAGTACTTC	CASSPGTGVAEQYF
14	TRBV12-3/TRBV12-4	TRBD1	.	TRBJ2-3	TGTGCCATAGGACAGGGTACTAGCACAGATACGCAGTATTTT	CAIGQGTSTDTQYF
15	TRBV7-8	.	.	TRBJ1-2	TGTGCCAGCAGCTCTATGGGTCGGTGGGGCTATGGCTACACCTTC	CASSSMGRWGYGYTF
14	TRBV28	.	.	TRBJ2-5	TGTGCCAGCAGTTCCGCCGGGACACCAGAGACCCAGTACTTC	CASSSAGTPETQYF
12	TRBV2	.	.	TRBJ2-3	TGTGCCAGCAGAAGGGAAGCAGATACGCAGTATTTT	CASRREADTQYF
17	TRBV7-9	.	.	TRBJ1-1	TGTGCCAGCAGCCCACAAAGGGGTGGGCTACCTAACACTGAAGCTTTCTTT	CASSPQRGGLPNTEAFF
14	TRBV5-6	.	.	TRBJ2-7	TGTGCCAGCAGGGCCGACCTTGCCGGGTTCGAGCAGTACTTC	CASRADLAGFEQYF
13	TRBV29-1	.	.	TRBJ2-1	TGCAGCGTTTTACCGAGCTCCTACAATGAGCAGTTCTTC	CSVLPSSYNEQFF
16	TRBV30	.	.	TRBJ2-6	TGTGCCTGGAGTGGAGGGGCCAGCTCTGGGGCCAACGTCCTGACTTTC	CAWSGGASSGANVLTF
14	TRBV12-3/TRBV12-4	TRBD2	.	TRBJ2-2	TGTGCCAGCAGTTCCCGGACTAGCGCCGGGGAGCTGTTTTTT	CASSSRTSAGELFF
15	TRBV3-1	TRBD2	once	TRBJ2-1	TGTGCCAGCAGCCAAGTTGGCGGGGGGCTCGATGAGCAGTTCTTC	CASSQVGGGLDEQFF
13	TRBV2	.	.	TRBJ1-1	TGTGCCAGCAGGGACAACGTCGCCACTGAAGCTTTCTTT	CASRDNVATEAFF
16	TRBV9	.	.	TRBJ2-1	TGTGCCAGCAGCCCGAGAACACACCCCGTTCACAATGAGCAGTTCTTC	CASSPRTHPVHNEQFF
13	TRBV2	TRBD1	.	TRBJ1-5	TGTGCCAGCACGGACAGGGATGGGAAGCCCCAGCATTTT	CASTDRDGKPQHF
16	TRBV6-2/TRBV6-3	TRBD1	once	TRBJ2-5	TGTGCCAGCAGTTACGACGGGACAGGGCGGGACGAGACCCAGTACTTC	CASSYDGTGRDETQYF
15	TRBV27	TRBD1	.	TRBJ1-3	TGTGCCAGCAGTGTAGACAGGGACTCTGGAAACACCATATATTTT	CASSVDRDSGNTIYF
15	TRBV14	TRBD1	.	TRBJ2-5	TGTGCCAGCAGCCAAGGGGACAGGGTCCAAGAGACCCAGTACTTC	CASSQGDRVQETQYF
16	TRBV6-1	TRBD1	.	TRBJ2-7	TGTGCCAGCAGACGTTTATTCGGACAGGGCTCCTACGAGCAGTACTTC	CASRRLFGQGSYEQYF
15	TRBV15	.	.	TRBJ1-2	TGTGCCACCAGCAGAGAAGTTAGGGGAAATTCCGGCTACACCTTC	CATSREVRGNSGYTF
14	TRBV12-3/TRBV12-4	.	.	TRBJ1-5	TGTGCCAGCAGTTCCGACCCTAGCAATCAGCCCCAGCATTTT	CASSSDPSNQPQHF
12	TRBV24-1	.	.	TRBJ1-2	TGTGCCACCAGTGATGAGGCCTATGGCTACACCTTC	CATSDEAYGYTF
12	TRBV7-9	.	once	TRBJ2-5	TGTGCCAGCAGCTTCGGGCCAGAGACCCAGTACTTC	CASSFGPETQYF
12	TRBV29-1	.	.	TRBJ2-4	TGCAGCGTTGGGGACAACGGAAACATTCAGTACTTC	CSVGDNGNIQYF
15	TRBV5-1	.	.	TRBJ2-2	TGCGCCAGCAGCTTGCCTAGCGAGAACACCGGGGAGCTGTTTTTT	CASSLPSENTGELFF
13	TRBV14	.	.	TRBJ1-2	TGTGCCAGCAGCCAAGTTCTTTACTATGGCTACACCTTC	CASSQVLYYGYTF